This T cell receptor beta chain stems from a study of Ad26.COV2.S vaccination and SARS-CoV-2 variants. Noted treatment: around 19 received Ad26.COV2.S at low or high dose, single or two shots; 5 received placebo; per-sample allocation not given. Sample collection was performed on day 63 after the first vaccine or placebo injection. The count of this clone is one. The data were produced by immunoSEQ multiplex PCR, yet TCRdb's version contains in-frame clones alone and is incomplete. The sample carries some 400,000 clones, roughly 90% recorded once. From germline, CDR1 is MNHEY and CDR2 SVGAGI. This CDR3 comprises 13 residues. J was trimmed by 4 bases and V by 8 bases; bases with no gene match: 3.

The clonotype was recovered from a person between 18 and 65 years old who received the Ad26.COV2.S COVID-19 vaccine or a placebo. This sequence joins TRBV6-5 and TRBJ1-4; 8 nucleotides line up with TRBD1. Sequencing was performed on peripheral blood, taken in a trial of Ad26.COV2.S vaccine versus placebo. CDR3 DNA: TGTGCCAGCCAGGGGGCAGTTAATGAAAAACTGTTTTTT. As protein: CASQGAVNEKLFF.